This TCR beta chain came from a study of T cell repertoires in cytomegalovirus infection. About the study: Used in the study were CMV epitopes, some recently identified and HLA-C-restricted, others well-studied and HLA-B-restricted. Indicated by public TCR beta signatures were CMV infection and matching HLA type.

V lost 0 bases to trimming and J lost 1 base, with 9 bases between them. From germline, CDR1 is ENHRY and CDR2 SYGVKD. CDR3 length: 15 amino acids. On this clonotype: Its antigen is as yet unknown.

Study-wide results and caveats: Cumulative frequency (of public TCR beta family members) identified carriers of CMV plus the relevant HLA. It was HLA-C-restricted CMV-specific TCR beta clonotypes that dominated the response ex vivo.

TCRdb analysed the reads with MiXCR anew, one entry per CDR3 protein. The sample has fewer than 850,000 distinct CDR3 sequences; almost 30% are singletons. This rearrangement joins TRBV10-3 to TRBJ1-1; the D is unclear. This receptor was identified in a human donor in good health (CMV status not recorded). Some clones in this sample may be carry-over from other donors' samples. Material: cultured CD8+ T cells from PBMCs, obtained from culture after CMV antigen stimulation. The CDR3 sequence: CAISESGNGNTEAFF. Written as DNA, the CDR3 is TGTGCCATCAGTGAGTCAGGGAACGGGAACACTGAAGCTTTCTTT.